Reported below is one T cell receptor beta chain. Measured with immunoSEQ multiplex PCR; TCRdb has only the in-frame clones, and not every one. Of 2,100,000 or so clones listed, 90% to 96% are singletons. This sample was included in a study of shared clonotypes between healthy human individuals. The CDR3 runs to 14 residues. The V and J ends lost 5 bases and 0 bases respectively, with 8 bases between them. Per germline, CDR1 SGHVS and CDR2 FNYEAQ. The TCR originated in a man aged 18 to 35 in good health. The specimen sequenced was naive CD4+ T cells sorted from blood. Subset: CD45RA+ positively selected. The chain couples TRBV7-6 to TRBJ1-5, with D perhaps matching TRBD1 (5 bases). CDR3 nucleotide sequence: TGTGCCAGCAGCCCAGGGTATAGCAATCAGCCCCAGCATTTT. Protein: CASSPGYSNQPQHF.